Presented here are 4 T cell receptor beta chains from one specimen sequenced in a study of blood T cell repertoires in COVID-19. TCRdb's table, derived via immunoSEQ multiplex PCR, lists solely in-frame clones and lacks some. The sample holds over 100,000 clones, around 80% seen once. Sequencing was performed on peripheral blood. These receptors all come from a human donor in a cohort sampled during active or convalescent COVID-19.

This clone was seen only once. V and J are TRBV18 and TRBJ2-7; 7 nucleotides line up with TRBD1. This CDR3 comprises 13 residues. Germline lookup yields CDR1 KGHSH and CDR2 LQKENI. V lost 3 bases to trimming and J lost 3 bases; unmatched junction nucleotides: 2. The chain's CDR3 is CASSPGTDYEQYF. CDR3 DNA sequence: TGTGCCAGCTCACCCGGGACAGACTACGAGCAGTACTTC.

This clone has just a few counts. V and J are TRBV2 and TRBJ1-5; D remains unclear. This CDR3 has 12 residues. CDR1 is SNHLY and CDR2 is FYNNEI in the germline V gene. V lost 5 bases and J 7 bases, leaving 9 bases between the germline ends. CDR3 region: CASSTIGQPQHF. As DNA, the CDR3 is TGTGCCAGCAGTACGATTGGCCAGCCCCAGCATTTT.

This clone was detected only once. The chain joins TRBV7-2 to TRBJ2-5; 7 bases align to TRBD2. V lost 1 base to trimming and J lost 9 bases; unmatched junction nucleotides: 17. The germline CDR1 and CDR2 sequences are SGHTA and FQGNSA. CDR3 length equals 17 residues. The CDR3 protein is CASSLVYRDWSSGPQYF. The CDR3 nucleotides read TGTGCCAGCAGCTTAGTATATCGGGACTGGTCTAGCGGCCCCCAGTACTTC.

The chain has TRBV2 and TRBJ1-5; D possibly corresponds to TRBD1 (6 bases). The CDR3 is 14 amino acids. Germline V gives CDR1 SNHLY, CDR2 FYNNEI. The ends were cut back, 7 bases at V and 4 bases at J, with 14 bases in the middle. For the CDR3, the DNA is TGTGCCAGCACCTCCTGGGGGCAGAATCAGCCCCAGCATTTT. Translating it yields CASTSWGQNQPQHF. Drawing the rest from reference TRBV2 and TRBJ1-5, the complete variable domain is EPEVTQTPSHQVTQMGQEVILRCVPISNHLYFYWYRQILGQKVEFLVSFYNNEISEKSEIFDDQFSVERPDGSNFTLKIRSTKLEDSAMYFCASTSWGQNQPQHFGDGTRLSIL.